The 30 T cell receptor beta chains presented below share a single source sample, sequenced in a study of T cells in Graves' hyperthyroidism and ophthalmopathy. It was RNA transcripts that yielded the amplified TCR beta CDR3 regions. Using the HTBI primer set, a first-round RT-PCR was run on the TCR CDR3. Each CDR3 protein gets one entry after TCRdb re-called the multiplex PCR reads with MiXCR. The data contain about 400,000 distinct CDR3 sequences, just under 15% of them singletons. Specimen: blood. The receptors were sampled from a woman between 25 and 40 years old with Graves' hyperthyroidism.

This clonotype has more than one count but fewer than ten. V and J are TRBV10-3 and TRBJ2-3; either TRBD1 or TRBD2 may fit D (5 bases each). Germline V gene sequence: CDR1 ENHRY, CDR2 SYGVKD. V was cut by 6 bases and J by 7 bases, with 14 bases left in between. This CDR3 has 13 amino acids. The CDR3 coding sequence is TGTGCCATCAGAAGGGACCCGATGAATACGCAGTATTTT. This sequence encodes CAIRRDPMNTQYF.

This clonotype was found many times. The chain uses TRBV20-1 and TRBJ1-1, with D possibly matching TRBD1 (5 bases). V shed 5 bases and J shed 0 bases, with 16 bases lying between them. The germline V gene has CDR1 DFQATT and CDR2 SNEGSKA (reference sequence). This CDR3 spans 15 amino acids. CDR3 region: CSAPIRGRLNTEAFF. The CDR3 DNA is TGCAGTGCTCCGATCCGGGGACGGTTGAACACTGAAGCTTTCTTT.

This clonotype was detected only a few times. This rearrangement joins TRBV5-1 to TRBJ2-3; 8 bases map to TRBD2. V trimming: 4 bases; J trimming: 2 bases; junction bases outside the gene matches: 9. The CDR3 has 16 residues. CDR1 and CDR2 (germline): SGHRS, YFSETQ. The CDR3 DNA reads as TGCGCCAGCAGCCTCACACTAGCGGACTCCACAGATACGCAGTATTTT. Residues: CASSLTLADSTDTQYF.

This clonotype was seen repeatedly, ten times or more. This chain connects TRBV3-1 to TRBJ2-1; D remains unclear. This CDR3 region has 13 residues. Germline V gives CDR1 LGHDT, CDR2 YNNKEL (reference sequence). Trimming shortened V by 4 bases and J by 9 bases, and 13 bases separated the two germline ends. The DNA of the CDR3 is TGTGCCAGCAGCCCCTATAGCAGTACTGAGCAGTTCTTC. Amino acids: CASSPYSSTEQFF.

This clonotype was seen many times. The V gene is TRBV30, the J gene TRBJ2-7; no firm D call. Between the trimmed V and J ends, which lost 0 bases and 7 bases, there was a span of 7 bases. The germline gives CDR1 GTSNPN, CDR2 SVGIG (reference sequence). The CDR3 is 11 residues long. CDR3 coding DNA: TGTGCCTGGAGTGTAGCCCGGGAGCAGTACTTC. It codes for CAWSVAREQYF.

The CDR3 loop reads CASSLTRGSKREQYF. The CDR3, as DNA: TGTGCCAGCAGCCTTACCAGGGGGTCGAAGCGGGAGCAGTACTTC. This chain joins TRBV11-2 and TRBJ2-7, with 7 bases fitting TRBD1. Germline CDR1 and CDR2: SGHAT and FQNNGV. This CDR3 has 15 amino acids. V lost 5 bases and J lost 7; bases outside the gene matches: 14.

This clonotype was seen more than once but under ten times. This sequence joins TRBV7-9 and TRBJ2-3, with TRBD1 matching over 8 bases. V lost 2 bases and J lost 2; bases outside the gene matches: 9. CDR1 SEHNR and CDR2 FQNEAQ come from the germline V gene (reference sequence). CDR3 size: 17 residues. The CDR3 sequence: CASSLSPGQVYTDTQYF. Here the CDR3 DNA reads TGTGCCAGCAGCTTATCCCCGGGACAGGTTTACACAGATACGCAGTATTTT.

V and J are TRBV18 and TRBJ2-5, with a weak D call TRBD2 (6 bases). From germline, CDR1 is KGHSH and CDR2 LQKENI. The CDR3 runs to 14 residues. Trimming pared 4 bases from V and 1 base from J, leaving 10 bases between. Here the CDR3 reads CASSQRRAQETQYF. CDR3 nucleotides: TGTGCCAGCTCACAAAGGAGGGCCCAAGAGACCCAGTACTTC. Full variable domain (rest looked up from reference TRBV18 and TRBJ2-5): NAGVMQNPRHLVRRRGQEARLRCSPMKGHSHVYWYRQLPEEGLKFMVYLQKENIIDESGMPKERFSAEFPKEGPSILRIQQVVRGDSAAYFCASSQRRAQETQYFGPGTRLLVL.

Only a few counts were recorded for this clonotype. Compared with germline, one end of the junction differs, possibly owing to a read error. This rearrangement joins TRBV10-3 to TRBJ1-5, with 8 bases matching TRBD1. Germline CDR1 reads ENHRY; CDR2 reads SYGVKD. This CDR3 has 15 residues. In DNA, the CDR3 is TGTGCTATCAGTGGGACAGGCAATAGCAATCAGCCCCAGCATTTT. This translates into CAISGTGNSNQPQHF.

This clonotype occurred many times. The chain carries TRBV2 and TRBJ2-5; possibly TRBD1 for D (6 bases). The germline V gene has CDR1 SNHLY and CDR2 FYNNEI. V lost 6 bases, J lost 5 bases, and 10 bases lay in between. The CDR3 is made up of 12 amino acids. CDR3 residues: CASRRQEETQYF. CDR3 bases: TGTGCCAGCAGGCGACAGGAGGAGACCCAGTACTTC.

The sample holds many counts of this clonotype. The CDR3 is CASSYRRGYEQYF. The CDR3 bases are TGTGCCAGCAGCTACCGTCGTGGGTACGAGCAGTACTTC. This chain uses TRBV3-1 with TRBJ2-7; D gene uncertain. The ends were cut back, 5 bases at V and 4 bases at J, with 12 bases in the middle. CDR1 is LGHDT and CDR2 is YNNKEL in the germline V gene (reference sequence). The length of the CDR3 is 13 residues.

Ten or more counts support this clonotype. V is TRBV3-1 and J is TRBJ2-1; D is unresolved. The CDR3 totals 17 residues. The V end lost 0 bases, the J end lost 6 bases, and 18 bases lay between the germline ends. Germline CDR1 is LGHDT and CDR2 is YNNKEL (reference sequence). CDR3 protein: CASSQDAPGSMSNEQFF. The CDR3 region has the DNA TGTGCCAGCAGCCAAGACGCCCCGGGCAGTATGTCCAATGAGCAGTTCTTC.

This clonotype was seen many times. The V call is TRBV5-1, the J call TRBJ2-7; 14 nucleotides agree with TRBD2. V gave up 4 bases and J gave up 5 bases; unmatched junction bases: 5. The CDR3 is 15 residues long. Germline CDR1 reads SGHRS; CDR2 reads YFSETQ. CDR3 nucleotide sequence: TGCGCCAGCAGCGGTAGACTAGCGGGAGGGGACGAGCAGTACTTC. Amino acid sequence: CASSGRLAGGDEQYF.

The CDR3: CASSPPSLRSYEQYF. Written as DNA, the CDR3 is TGTGCCAGCTCACCACCGTCGCTCCGTTCCTACGAGCAGTACTTC. V usage is TRBV18 and J usage is TRBJ2-7; D is unresolved. The CDR3 spans 15 residues. Germline V gene lookup returns CDR1 KGHSH and CDR2 LQKENI. The V end lost 0 bases, the J end lost 1 base, and 10 bases lay between the germline ends.

The rearrangement links TRBV19 to TRBJ1-5; D is unresolved. From germline, CDR1 is LNHDA and CDR2 SQIVND (reference sequence). The CDR3 consists of 17 residues. V was clipped by 3 bases and J by 0 bases, with 15 bases between them. The CDR3 loop is CASSMAGGRYSNQPQHF. The CDR3 DNA sequence: TGTGCCAGTAGTATGGCCGGCGGGAGGTATAGCAATCAGCCCCAGCATTTT.

The table lists this clonotype with a few counts. The chain joins TRBV24-1 to TRBJ1-1; D perhaps matches TRBD1 (6 bases). From germline, CDR1 is KGHDR and CDR2 SFDVKD. CDR3 length equals 14 residues. The germline V and J ends were trimmed by 3 bases and 2 bases, with 9 bases remaining between them. This chain's CDR3 is CATSDTGTNTEAFF. As DNA, the CDR3 is TGTGCCACCAGTGATACCGGGACAAACACTGAAGCTTTCTTT.

Comments on this clonotype: Being one base from a much bigger clone, this may be a read error. V and J are TRBV30 and TRBJ2-1; 9 positions match TRBD2. Germline values: CDR1 GTSNPN, CDR2 SVGIG (reference sequence). With 0 bases clipped from V and 3 bases from J, the junction kept 18 bases outside the gene matches. This CDR3 is built from 20 residues. The CDR3 DNA reads as TGTGCCTGGAGTGTACCCCCTTTCAAGTCTAGCGGGGAGAGCTACAATGAGCAGTTCTTC. It is translated as CAWSVPPFKSSGESYNEQFF. Complete variable domain (other parts from reference TRBV30 and TRBJ2-1): SQTIHQWPATLVQPVGSPLSLECTVEGTSNPNLYWYRQAAGRGLQLLFYSVGIGQISSEVPQNLSASRPQDRQFILSSKKLLLSDSGFYLCAWSVPPFKSSGESYNEQFFGPGTRLTVL.

This clonotype was counted many times. The chain joins TRBV6-1 to TRBJ2-4; D might be TRBD2 (6 bases). Between the trimmed V and J ends, which lost 6 bases and 8 bases, there was a span of 14 bases. The germline V gene encodes CDR1 MNHNS and CDR2 SASEGT. The CDR3 contains 13 residues. CDR3: CASSWATGDIQYF. The CDR3 nucleotides read TGTGCCAGCAGCTGGGCCACGGGGGACATTCAGTACTTC.

The chain combines TRBV6-2 or TRBV6-3 with TRBJ1-4, with D perhaps TRBD1 (5 bases). This CDR3 comprises 13 residues. V shed 8 bases and J shed 4 bases, with 11 bases lying between them. CDR1 is MNHEY and CDR2 is SVGEGT in the germline V gene. This CDR3 reads CASLRALNEKLFF. CDR3 coding DNA: TGTGCCAGCCTCAGGGCTCTTAATGAAAAACTGTTTTTT.

This clonotype was observed many times. The chain employs TRBV28 and TRBJ2-1; a possible D gene is TRBD1 (6 bases). There are 19 residues in the CDR3. Looked up from germline, CDR1 is MDHEN and CDR2 is SYDVKM. Trimming removed 4 bases from V and 4 bases from J, with 26 bases in between. For the CDR3, the DNA is TGTGCCAGCAGTTCCCCTCGGACAGACGAATGGCGCCAATACAATGAGCAGTTCTTC. It encodes CASSSPRTDEWRQYNEQFF.

The gene calls are TRBV5-1 and TRBJ2-5; possible D gene TRBD2, 6 bases. Per the germline V gene, CDR1 is SGHRS and CDR2 is YFSETQ. The CDR3 is made up of 14 amino acids. Trimming removed 0 bases at V and 4 bases at J, with 10 bases between. CDR3 amino acids: CASSLDGGRETQYF. The CDR3 coding sequence is TGCGCCAGCAGCTTGGATGGAGGGAGAGAGACCCAGTACTTC.

This clonotype came up many times. This chain uses TRBV3-1 with TRBJ2-7; TRBD2 matches at 10 bases. Germline trimming cut 4 bases from V and 7 bases from J; bases unmatched to any gene: 10. Per germline, CDR1 LGHDT and CDR2 YNNKEL (reference sequence). This CDR3 contains 15 residues. The CDR3 nucleotides read TGTGCCAGCAGCCTTCCTAGCGGGAGAGATAAGGAGCAGTACTTC. Translated: CASSLPSGRDKEQYF.

This clonotype was counted ten times or more. The chain combines TRBV2 with TRBJ2-7; D remains ambiguous. V lost 1 base and J 6 bases, leaving 10 bases between the germline ends. Germline V CDR1 and CDR2: SNHLY, FYNNEI. The CDR3 runs to 13 residues. CDR3 coding DNA: TGTGCCAGCAGTGAAGACTACGGGCGCGAGCAGTACTTC. This translates into CASSEDYGREQYF.

The rearrangement uses TRBV9 and TRBJ2-1; the D gene is possibly TRBD2 (9 bases). V was shortened by 3 bases and J by 6 bases, with 31 bases between the two germline ends. The CDR3 sequence is 20 residues long. From germline, CDR1 is SGDLS and CDR2 YYNGEE. CDR3 DNA sequence: TGTGCCAGCAGCGCCGCAGGGGGCTTAAAGGCGGGGGGGCGACCCAATGAGCAGTTCTTC. Its translation: CASSAAGGLKAGGRPNEQFF.

This clonotype was detected ten times or more. The rearrangement joins TRBV12-3 or TRBV12-4 to TRBJ2-2; D may be TRBD1 (6 bases). V lost 5 bases, J lost 6 bases, and 10 bases lay in between. CDR3 length: 13 residues. CDR3 in amino acids: CASSLQGAGELFF. The CDR3 DNA follows: TGTGCCAGCAGTCTACAGGGAGCCGGGGAGCTGTTTTTT.

In its sample, this clonotype was seen many times. The chain is built from TRBV11-2 and TRBJ2-7; TRBD2 agrees at 7 bases. This CDR3 is 15 amino acids long. V shed 0 bases and J 5 bases; nucleotides not matched to a gene: 7. CDR1 SGHAT and CDR2 FQNNGV come from the germline V gene. The CDR3 bases are TGTGCCAGCAGCTTAGATCTCGGGGGGTCCCACGAGCAGTACTTC. It specifies CASSLDLGGSHEQYF.

Notes on this clonotype: This may arise from a read error, as a much more abundant clone is one base away. The V gene is TRBV28, the J gene TRBJ2-2; D not resolved. V dropped 2 bases and J dropped 1 base, with 8 bases sitting between them. The CDR3 is 15 amino acids. Per the germline V gene, CDR1 is MDHEN and CDR2 is SYDVKM. The CDR3 DNA is TGTGCCAGCAGTTTAGACACAAAGAACACCGGGGAGCTGTTTTTT. This translates into CASSLDTKNTGELFF.

This clonotype was observed at least ten times. The chain combines TRBV18 with TRBJ1-6, with TRBD1 matching 10 bases. The germline V gene encodes CDR1 KGHSH and CDR2 LQKENI. The CDR3 length is 15 residues. Trimming at V came to 3 bases and at J to 8 bases, leaving 4 bases not matched to a gene. CDR3 nucleotides: TGTGCCAGCTCACCGGGGACAGGGGCGGATTCACCCCTCCACTTT. Translation: CASSPGTGADSPLHF.

Of note for this clonotype: The junction and the germline gene differ at one end; a read error may be behind it. The V and J genes are TRBV6-1 and TRBJ1-1; a weak D match, TRBD1 (5 bases). CDR3 length: 16 residues. The germline gives CDR1 MNHNS, CDR2 SASEGT. CDR3 loop: CASTAGRGKGNTEAFF. CDR3 coding DNA: TGTGCCAGCACCGCCGGACGAGGGAAGGGGAACACTGAAGCTTTTTTT.

The table lists this clonotype with many counts. The genes are TRBV30 and TRBJ1-5; D gene ambiguous. Germline V gives CDR1 GTSNPN, CDR2 SVGIG (reference sequence). CDR3 size: 14 residues. V was clipped by 0 bases and J by 0 bases, with 6 bases between them. The CDR3 region is CAWSVSSSNQPQHF. CDR3 DNA sequence: TGTGCCTGGAGTGTATCCAGTAGCAATCAGCCCCAGCATTTT. The full variable domain, with the rest looked up from reference TRBV30 and TRBJ1-5, is SQTIHQWPATLVQPVGSPLSLECTVEGTSNPNLYWYRQAAGRGLQLLFYSVGIGQISSEVPQNLSASRPQDRQFILSSKKLLLSDSGFYLCAWSVSSSNQPQHFGDGTRLSIL.